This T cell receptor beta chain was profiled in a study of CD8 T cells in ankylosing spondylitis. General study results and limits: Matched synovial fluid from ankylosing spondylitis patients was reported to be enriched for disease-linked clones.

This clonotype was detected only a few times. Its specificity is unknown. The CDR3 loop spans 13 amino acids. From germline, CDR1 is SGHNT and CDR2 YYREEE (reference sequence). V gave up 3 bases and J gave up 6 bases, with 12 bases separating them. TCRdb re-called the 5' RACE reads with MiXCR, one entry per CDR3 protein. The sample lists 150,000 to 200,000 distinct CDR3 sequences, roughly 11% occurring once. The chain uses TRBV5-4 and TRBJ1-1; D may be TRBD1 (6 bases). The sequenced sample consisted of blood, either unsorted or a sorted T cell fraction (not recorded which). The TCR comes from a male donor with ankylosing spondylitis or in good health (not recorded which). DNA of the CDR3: TGTGCCAGCAGCTCACAGGGTTGGGCTGAAGCTTTCTTT. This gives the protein CASSSQGWAEAFF.